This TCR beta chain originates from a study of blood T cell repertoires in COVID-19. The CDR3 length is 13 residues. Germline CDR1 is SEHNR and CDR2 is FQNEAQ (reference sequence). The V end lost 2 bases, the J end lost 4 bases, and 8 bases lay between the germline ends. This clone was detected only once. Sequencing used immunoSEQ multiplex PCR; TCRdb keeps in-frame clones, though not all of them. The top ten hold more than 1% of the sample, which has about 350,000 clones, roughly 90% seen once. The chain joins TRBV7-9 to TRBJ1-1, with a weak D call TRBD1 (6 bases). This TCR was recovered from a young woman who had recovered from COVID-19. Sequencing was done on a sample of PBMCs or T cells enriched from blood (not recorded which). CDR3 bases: TGTGCCAGCAGCTTAAAAGGGGGCACTGAAGCTTTCTTT. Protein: CASSLKGGTEAFF.